The 21 T cell receptor beta chains given below trace back to one sample, sequenced in a study of human T cells and chemical hapten exposure (dated by TCRdb to about 2021). This sample's time point label indicates: patch test 1, 2 weeks after DPC sensitization. The treatment or condition label for this specimen denotes: therapeutic diphenylcyclopropenone sensitization with weekly scalp DPC. Receptor amplification or capture employed RACE. The listed sequencing device is NextSeq 500. The public sequencing data were trimmed at Q25 with fastp and processed into clonotypes with MiXCR by TCRdb, which kept only in-frame beta chains. All rows with the same CDR3 protein become a single entry with the most common DNA and genes. Counted in this sample were tens of thousands of distinct CDR3 sequences; about 10% of them appeared once. Around 4.4% of the sample belongs to the ten largest clones. Sequenced material: whole blood, taken in connection with sensitization to the hapten diphenylcyclopropenone (DPC). The receptors were sampled from a woman between 50 and 59 years old with alopecia areata. Some clones in this sample may be carry-over from other donors' samples.

This clonotype was observed a handful of times. The rearrangement links TRBV27 to TRBJ2-7; possible D gene TRBD1, 8 bases. Germline assignment: CDR1 MNHEY and CDR2 SMNVEV (reference sequence). The CDR3 is 14 residues long. V lost 6 bases and J lost 6, with 18 bases in between. CDR3 protein: CASSGQGGFGEQYF. The DNA for the CDR3 is TGTGCCAGCAGCGGACAGGGAGGGTTCGGCGAGCAGTACTTC.

This clonotype was picked up a small number of times. The V and J genes are TRBV28 and TRBJ2-1; TRBD2 might be the D (5 bases). The CDR3 extends over 14 amino acids. Germline lookup yields CDR1 MDHEN and CDR2 SYDVKM. The V end was cut by 8 bases, the J end by 0 bases, with 11 bases between. CDR3: CASVRGGSYNEQFF. In DNA, the CDR3 is TGTGCCAGCGTTCGGGGTGGCTCCTACAATGAGCAGTTCTTC.

In its sample, this clonotype was seen a few times. The V call is TRBV20-1, the J call TRBJ1-5; D might be TRBD1 (5 bases). Germline lookup yields CDR1 DFQATT and CDR2 SNEGSKA (reference sequence). V lost 0 bases and J 6 bases, leaving 12 bases between the germline ends. The CDR3 totals 14 residues. As DNA, the CDR3 is TGCAGTGCTAGAGAGGGAGGGGTTGGTCAGCCCCAGCATTTT. Encoded protein: CSAREGGVGQPQHF.

In its sample, this clonotype was seen a few times. This chain connects TRBV2 to TRBJ2-2; 8 bases map to TRBD1. J was trimmed by 4 bases and V by 4 bases; bases with no gene match: 5. CDR1 is SNHLY, CDR2 FYNNEI, per germline. The CDR3 totals 15 residues. This CDR3 reads CASSGQGAGTGELFF. CDR3 nucleotides: TGTGCCAGCAGTGGCCAGGGGGCGGGCACCGGGGAGCTGTTTTTT.

This chain links TRBV29-1 with TRBJ2-3; no reliable D call. Germline-derived CDR1 and CDR2 are SQVTM and ANQGSEA. This CDR3 region has 12 residues. V lost 2 bases, J lost 8 bases, and 11 bases lay in between. Written as DNA, the CDR3 is TGCAGCGTTGAAAAATTGGTTACTACGCAGTATTTT. Translating it yields CSVEKLVTTQYF.

In DNA form, the CDR3 reads TGTGCCAGCAGCTTTTCCGGGAGTGGCTACAATGAGCAGTTCTTC. It translates to CASSFSGSGYNEQFF. This chain joins TRBV7-3 and TRBJ2-1; the D gene is possibly TRBD2 (6 bases). The V end was cut by 3 bases, the J end by 3 bases, with 12 bases between. Germline loops: CDR1 SGHTA, CDR2 FQGTGA. CDR3 length: 15 residues.

V gene TRBV7-9 combines with J gene TRBJ2-3, with D possibly being TRBD2 (6 bases). Germline CDR1 SEHNR, CDR2 FQNEAQ (reference sequence). V was trimmed by 3 bases and J by 2 bases, leaving 12 bases between them. The CDR3 consists of 15 residues. The CDR3 loop is CASSLSSVNTDTQYF. Here the CDR3 DNA reads TGTGCCAGCAGCTTGTCTAGCGTAAACACAGATACGCAGTATTTT.

This clonotype showed up many times. The V gene is TRBV6-6, the J gene TRBJ1-1, with D unresolved. This CDR3 contains 15 residues. Germline V gives CDR1 MNHNY, CDR2 SVGAGI (reference sequence). With 3 bases removed from V and 2 bases from J, the gap between germline ends came to 13 bases. Here the CDR3 DNA reads TGTGCCAGCAGTTATGGCGCCAGCGAAAACACTGAAGCTTTCTTT. The encoded protein is CASSYGASENTEAFF.

This clonotype was seen many times. The V call is TRBV7-2, the J call TRBJ1-2, with D tentatively TRBD1 (5 bases). Germline CDR1 reads SGHTA; CDR2 reads FQGNSA. V was trimmed by 5 bases and J by 7 bases, leaving 20 bases between them. The CDR3 length is 15 residues. The CDR3 sequence: CASSAGGGTLFGYTF. DNA for the CDR3: TGTGCCAGCAGCGCTGGCGGGGGTACCCTTTTTGGCTACACCTTC.

This sequence joins TRBV18 and TRBJ2-1; 7 nucleotides agree with TRBD2. CDR1 and CDR2 from the germline V gene are KGHSH and LQKENI. The CDR3 is 16 amino acids. V lost 2 bases to trimming and J lost 0 bases; unmatched junction nucleotides: 4. CDR3 region: CASSPFAGVSYNEQFF. The DNA for the CDR3 is TGTGCCAGCTCACCATTCGCGGGAGTCTCCTACAATGAGCAGTTCTTC.

The chain has TRBV12-3 or TRBV12-4 and TRBJ1-2, with 12 bases identical to TRBD1. The CDR3 has 18 residues. Unmatched junction bases numbered 13, after V lost 7 bases and J lost 1 base. CDR3 in amino acids: CASTPPQGQGALNYGYTF. In nucleotides, the CDR3 is TGTGCCAGCACCCCCCCCCAGGGACAGGGGGCTCTTAACTATGGCTACACCTTC.

This sequence joins TRBV5-1 and TRBJ1-2; D is undetermined. The CDR3 length is 13 residues. The ends were cut back, 5 bases at V and 4 bases at J, with 12 bases in the middle. CDR1 SGHRS and CDR2 YFSETQ come from the germline V gene. The CDR3 DNA sequence: TGCGCCAGCAGTAAAGACGTGTCCTATGGCTACACCTTC. Encoded protein: CASSKDVSYGYTF.

The chain links TRBV6-5 to TRBJ2-3; 11 nucleotides line up with TRBD2. This CDR3 region has 18 residues. In germline, CDR1 is MNHEY, CDR2 SVGAGI. After removal of 3 bases from V and 0 bases from J, the junction contained 8 bases not matched to a gene. The CDR3 here is CASSYTSGGARSTDTQYF. The CDR3 nucleotides read TGTGCCAGCAGTTATACTAGCGGGGGAGCGCGCAGCACAGATACGCAGTATTTT.

There are a few counts of this clonotype. This chain joins TRBV29-1 and TRBJ2-3; 7 bases are a match to TRBD1. Germline lookup yields CDR1 SQVTM and CDR2 ANQGSEA. This CDR3 contains 16 residues. V lost 2 bases to trimming and J lost 4 bases; unmatched junction nucleotides: 12. Here the CDR3 reads CSVETTGATFSDTQYF. CDR3 coding DNA: TGCAGCGTTGAAACTACAGGGGCGACCTTCTCAGATACGCAGTATTTT.

The genes are TRBV20-1 and TRBJ1-1; 9 nucleotides agree with TRBD1. The ends lost 2 bases at V and 6 bases at J; junction bases unmatched: 7. The CDR3 is made up of 14 amino acids. Germline assignment: CDR1 DFQATT and CDR2 SNEGSKA (reference sequence). In DNA, the CDR3 is TGCAGTGCTAGATTCGGACAGGGGAGGGCTGAAGCTTTCTTT. Its translation is CSARFGQGRAEAFF.

The V and J genes are TRBV2 and TRBJ2-3; D possibly corresponds to TRBD2 (6 bases). This CDR3 has 16 residues. Germline V CDR1 and CDR2: SNHLY, FYNNEI. The V end lost 3 bases, the J end lost 2 bases, and 15 bases lay between the germline ends. CDR3 coding DNA: TGTGCCAGCAGTGAGGGGGGAGCGGAAGACACAGATACGCAGTATTTT. It yields the protein CASSEGGAEDTDTQYF.

The CDR3 DNA reads TGTGCCAGCAGCCAAGTCGGACGGAGTACCTACAATGAGCAGTTCTTC. Its protein is CASSQVGRSTYNEQFF. J is TRBJ2-1 and V is TRBV3-1; D unclear. Germline V gene lookup returns CDR1 LGHDT and CDR2 YNNKEL (reference sequence). CDR3 length: 16 residues. Trimming took off 1 base at V and 2 bases at J, with 12 bases between the two ends.

This clonotype appeared many times. The chain combines TRBV6-1 with TRBJ2-1; 13 bases fit TRBD2. Per the germline V gene, CDR1 is MNHNS and CDR2 is SASEGT. The CDR3 sequence is 16 residues long. The V and J ends lost 5 bases and 6 bases, in that order; junction bases with no gene match: 7. The CDR3 DNA follows: TGTGCCAGCAGTAGGACTAGCGGGGGAAAACTCAATGAGCAGTTCTTC. It encodes CASSRTSGGKLNEQFF.

In its sample, this clonotype was seen a few times. The V gene is TRBV3-1, the J gene TRBJ2-5; TRBD2 is a possible D gene (6 bases). The CDR3 contains 14 residues. The germline V gene has CDR1 LGHDT and CDR2 YNNKEL (reference sequence). Trimming stripped 5 bases from V and 7 bases from J, with 17 bases between. The CDR3 coding sequence is TGTGCCAGCAGCAAGGGAGCAGGGACTGGGACCCAGTACTTC. It codes for CASSKGAGTGTQYF.

This clonotype was observed at least ten times. The chain recombines TRBV9 with TRBJ1-5; TRBD1 is a possible D gene (5 bases). The CDR3 sequence is 15 residues long. The V end lost 4 bases, the J end lost 7 bases, and 18 bases lay between the germline ends. Germline-derived CDR1 and CDR2 are SGDLS and YYNGEE. CDR3 coding DNA: TGTGCCAGCAGCTTGGGACCTGGACTACGACAGCCCCAGCATTTT. Its protein product is CASSLGPGLRQPQHF.

The V gene is TRBV9, the J gene TRBJ1-2; D remains unclear. V was trimmed by 0 bases and J by 6 bases, leaving 12 bases between them. The germline V gene encodes CDR1 SGDLS and CDR2 YYNGEE. The CDR3 length is 14 residues. Here the CDR3 reads CASSVDGLRDGYTF. DNA for the CDR3: TGTGCCAGCAGCGTAGACGGGCTGAGGGATGGCTACACCTTC.